A single T cell receptor beta chain is shown here with its context. Its antigen is as yet unknown. The sample is drawn from a study of cytomegalovirus exposure and HLA in healthy donors. Study-level background: An earlier analysis identified approximately 120 million unique TCR beta sequences in approximately 190 million T cells.

Regarding the study as a whole: With further analysis later on, most CMV-associated TCR beta chains appeared HLA-restricted. Researchers reported in a later analysis that common viral pathogens appeared linked to several top clusters.

This CDR3 has 13 amino acids. V lost 5 bases and J 5 bases, leaving 12 bases between the germline ends. In germline, CDR1 is MNHNY, CDR2 SVGAGI (reference sequence). These donors, healthy bone marrow donors, were studied. The primer mix had 60 Vbeta and 13 Jbeta primers. Some clones are missing from TCRdb's copy, which holds only in-frame ones; the method was immunoSEQ multiplex PCR. The table has fewer than 200,000 clones, approximately 78% seen once. This sequence was found in a woman aged 30 to 39 in good health and CMV-seropositive. The genes are TRBV6-6 and TRBJ1-1; D is possibly TRBD1 (5 bases). The sample taken for sequencing was PBMCs. The CDR3 here is CASSNRRETEAFF. The CDR3 DNA sequence: TGTGCCAGCAGTAACAGGCGAGAGACTGAAGCTTTCTTT.